This T cell receptor beta chain stems from a study of blood T cell repertoires in COVID-19 (TCRdb year 2020). Some background on the complete study: The collaborator samples originated in the United States, Italy and Spain and spanned the acute and convalescent phases of COVID-19. The prospective study material was composed of cDNA or gDNA derived from T cells, B-cell-depleted T cells, or PBMCs. The dataset comprised deeply sampled blood TCRbeta repertoires from subjects exposed to, actively infected with, or recovered from COVID-19. The repertoires were released in a freely available public database intended as a resource for research on the immune response to SARS-CoV-2. Samples were obtained from the ongoing ImmuneRACE study (first 160 participants) and from about 1,300 subjects provided by 6 global collaborators. Sample metadata almost always included a de-identified subject ID, COVID-19 status, age in years and sex. Where available, HLA class I and class II types were taken from metadata supplied by the sample provider and were not determined by assay-based typing. Paper-wide results and their limitations: Clinical and demographic metadata were provided uncurated, with the amount varying by source and participant.

Each collaborating institution followed its own protocols to collect whole blood in K2EDTA tubes. For TCRbeta analysis, collaborators shipped samples as frozen whole blood, isolated PBMCs, or DNA extracted from either of those sample types. TCRbeta CDR3 regions were amplified from genomic DNA by means of the immunoSEQ Assay, a bias-controlled multiplex PCR. The published analysis was carried out like this. The number of nucleated cells in each sample was estimated from the amplification of reference gene primers within the assay. Sequence reads were collapsed and filtered to measure the absolute abundance of every unique TCRbeta CDR3 rearrangement. For each sample, productive Simpson clonality was calculated as the square root of Simpson's diversity index over productive rearrangements. Entries here come from immuneACCESS through TCRdb and include only in-frame sequences with V and J called. Some clones fail to appear in such tables; in the studies checked, an unresolved V gene covers under half of the shortfall, and the cause of the remainder is unknown. The V and J calls and clone size come from that table; D and trimming were worked out from the DNA. This sample lists roughly 38,000 clones; 75% to 80% were detected once. Jointly, the top ten make up under 9.5% of the sample.

About this clone itself: The antigen it binds to is not known. No per-base quality is available; no much larger clone lies one base away.

What was sequenced was peripheral blood. This clonotype was sampled from a man between 65 and 85 years old with active or convalescent COVID-19.

CDR3 reads: CASSLRDSSQPQHF. The sequenced DNA is TGTGCCAGCAGCTTACGGGACAGTTCTCAGCCCCAGCATTTT. The receptor chain draws on TRBV7-2 and TRBJ1-5, and TRBD1 aligns with 7 junction nucleotides. CDR1 and CDR2 were assigned from the germline V gene as SGHTA and FQGNSA. There are 14 amino acids in the CDR3, from cysteine to phenylalanine inclusive. Left in the record is the CDR3 DNA by itself, 42 bases read in frame from the first base. From V the trimming removes 2 bases and from J it removes 6 bases, while the gene matches leave 4 bases of the junction unaccounted for.